The sequence of this T cell receptor (beta chain) was determined in a study of cytomegalovirus exposure and HLA in healthy donors. Study-wide points: As a later analysis showed, a missense DCLRE1C variant was linked to trimming of TCR beta V- and J-genes.

Of note for this clone: The target antigen is unknown.

Germline lookup yields CDR1 LGHNA and CDR2 YSLEER. The V end lost 0 bases, the J end lost 0 bases, and 9 bases lay between the germline ends. The CDR3 contains 16 residues. The PCR contained 60 Vbeta and 13 Jbeta primers. Generated by immunoSEQ multiplex PCR, the TCRdb table keeps only in-frame clones and is missing some. Seen in this sample are 100,000 to 150,000 clones; the ten most common clones hold 1.5% to 1.9%. The chain recombines TRBV4-3 with TRBJ1-3; perhaps TRBD1 as D (5 bases). This clonotype was sampled from a woman aged 35 to 49 in good health and CMV-seronegative. Sample: PBMCs. Here the CDR3 reads CASSQDADSSGNTIYF. CDR3 DNA sequence: TGCGCCAGCAGCCAAGATGCAGACAGCTCTGGAAACACCATATATTTT.